This record covers a single T cell receptor beta chain. There is no known antigen for this receptor. Qualities for individual bases were not recorded, and no much larger clone is one base off. Peripheral blood and lesional scalp punch biopsies were obtained from patients with alopecia areata. After PBMCs were isolated by density centrifugation and stained for CD3, CD4 and CD8, a FACSAria was used to sort CD4+ and CD8+ T cells. The germline V gene supplies CDR1 SGHRS and CDR2 YFSETQ. Germline trimming amounts to 4 bases on V and 1 base on J, with 9 as the count of junction bases outside the gene matches. Including cysteine and phenylalanine, the CDR3 has 17 amino acids. Kept here is only the CDR3 DNA, which spans 51 bases and is read in frame from base 1. Receptor libraries were prepared by the immunoSEQ multiplex PCR assay. RNA was extracted from all samples and reverse transcribed into cDNA as template for TCR sequencing. SuperScript III was used to make first-strand cDNA, primed with a 2:1 mix of oligo-dT and random hexamers. A synthetic immune receptor repertoire was used to measure amplification bias, and any remaining bias was corrected computationally. Regarding the original processing steps: After raw reads were preprocessed to remove errors, the CDR3 was defined following IMGT conventions as running from the conserved cysteine to phenylalanine. Clonality was computed as 1 minus the Shannon entropy, with the entropy normalized by log2 of the number of productive unique TCRs. Whether each scalp clone was CD4 or CD8 was inferred by checking scalp TCRbeta sequences against the CD4 and CD8 repertoires from sorted blood. As stored in TCRdb, this immuneACCESS dataset retains in-frame rearrangements with V and J assigned. A fraction of the clones does not appear; measured against another copy, unresolved V genes explain less than half of the discrepancy, and the remainder lacks a known reason. The V and J calls and clone size are taken from that table; D and trimming were inferred from the DNA. Here the sample has 140,000 to 150,000 clones; approximately 50% occur a single time. Of the sample, roughly 6.8% falls within the top ten clones.

This sample is part of a study of CD8+ T cells in alopecia areata (dated by TCRdb to the late 2010s). Describing the broader study: The treated patients, all with moderate-to-severe alopecia areata, were enrolled in an open-label pilot trial of oral tofacitinib given at 5 to 10 mg twice daily. On the human side, TCRbeta sequencing was run on scalp tissue and on sorted CD4+ and CD8+ peripheral blood T cells from healthy controls and from alopecia areata patients with either patchy or totalis/universalis disease. Biopsies were taken from tofacitinib-treated patients at baseline and at 4 and 24 weeks of treatment, and a later scalp biopsy was taken in several of the tofacitinib-treated patients. Scalp clonality was compared across normal scalp (n=4), patchy alopecia areata scalp (n=8), and alopecia totalis/universalis scalp (n=8). The RNA source kit depended on sample type: the PAXgene miRNA kit for fixed scalp, the miRNeasy kit for PBMCs, and the RNeasy kit for mouse skin. TCRbeta CDR3 regions were amplified by immunoSEQ multiplex PCR with 35 Vbeta forward and 13 Jbeta reverse primers. In both human patients and the C3H/HeJ mouse model, the study applied high-throughput TCRbeta sequencing to look at T cell clonal expansion in alopecia areata. Patients stayed on tofacitinib for 6 to 18 months and then had 6 months of follow-up off drug so that delayed response and recurrence could be assessed.

What the study reported, not specific to this receptor: Scalp TCR repertoire analysis is complicated because resident alphabeta T cells in normal human skin are also sequenced, whereas mouse skin is dominated by gammadelta T cells. Shared TCR sequences between patients were less evident than in mice, which may be partly attributable to HLA diversity in the patient population. Compared with normal scalp, lesional scalp had higher clonality and more expanded CD8+ clones, particularly in alopecia totalis/universalis, a pattern that suggests antigenic drive.

The sequence is built from TRBV5-1 and TRBJ2-1; the junction holds 9 bases that match TRBD2. The sequence came from a human donor with alopecia areata. The sample consisted of CD4+ T cells sorted from blood. The sequence in DNA is TGCGCCAGCAGCGTATTAATAGCGGGAGCGTCCTACAATGAGCAGTTCTTC. The encoded protein is CASSVLIAGASYNEQFF.